This entry is about one T cell receptor (beta chain). Antigen specificity is unknown. This entry is derived from a study of cytomegalovirus exposure and HLA in healthy donors. Vbeta (60) and Jbeta (13) primers were used in the PCR. TCRdb keeps only in-frame clones here, not all; method: immunoSEQ multiplex PCR. This sample carries about 180,000 clones, around 77% of them seen once, and the ten largest clones take around 2.5%. CDR3 length: 14 residues. The J segment lost 10 bases and the V segment lost 1 base, leaving 7 bases of the junction unmatched. Germline CDR1 and CDR2: MNHNS and SASEGT. Findings of the study overall: A later analysis reportedly identified an Asian-associated ancestry cluster as carrying fewer N-insertions than the roughly 670-donor mean.

The sample consisted of PBMCs. V usage is TRBV6-1 and J usage is TRBJ2-1, with TRBD1 identical over 7 bases. The receptor's source is a man aged 55 to 70 in good health and CMV-seronegative. The CDR3 DNA is TGTGCCAGCAGTGAAGATAGGGGGCGTGGAGAGCAGTTCTTC. The encoded protein is CASSEDRGRGEQFF.